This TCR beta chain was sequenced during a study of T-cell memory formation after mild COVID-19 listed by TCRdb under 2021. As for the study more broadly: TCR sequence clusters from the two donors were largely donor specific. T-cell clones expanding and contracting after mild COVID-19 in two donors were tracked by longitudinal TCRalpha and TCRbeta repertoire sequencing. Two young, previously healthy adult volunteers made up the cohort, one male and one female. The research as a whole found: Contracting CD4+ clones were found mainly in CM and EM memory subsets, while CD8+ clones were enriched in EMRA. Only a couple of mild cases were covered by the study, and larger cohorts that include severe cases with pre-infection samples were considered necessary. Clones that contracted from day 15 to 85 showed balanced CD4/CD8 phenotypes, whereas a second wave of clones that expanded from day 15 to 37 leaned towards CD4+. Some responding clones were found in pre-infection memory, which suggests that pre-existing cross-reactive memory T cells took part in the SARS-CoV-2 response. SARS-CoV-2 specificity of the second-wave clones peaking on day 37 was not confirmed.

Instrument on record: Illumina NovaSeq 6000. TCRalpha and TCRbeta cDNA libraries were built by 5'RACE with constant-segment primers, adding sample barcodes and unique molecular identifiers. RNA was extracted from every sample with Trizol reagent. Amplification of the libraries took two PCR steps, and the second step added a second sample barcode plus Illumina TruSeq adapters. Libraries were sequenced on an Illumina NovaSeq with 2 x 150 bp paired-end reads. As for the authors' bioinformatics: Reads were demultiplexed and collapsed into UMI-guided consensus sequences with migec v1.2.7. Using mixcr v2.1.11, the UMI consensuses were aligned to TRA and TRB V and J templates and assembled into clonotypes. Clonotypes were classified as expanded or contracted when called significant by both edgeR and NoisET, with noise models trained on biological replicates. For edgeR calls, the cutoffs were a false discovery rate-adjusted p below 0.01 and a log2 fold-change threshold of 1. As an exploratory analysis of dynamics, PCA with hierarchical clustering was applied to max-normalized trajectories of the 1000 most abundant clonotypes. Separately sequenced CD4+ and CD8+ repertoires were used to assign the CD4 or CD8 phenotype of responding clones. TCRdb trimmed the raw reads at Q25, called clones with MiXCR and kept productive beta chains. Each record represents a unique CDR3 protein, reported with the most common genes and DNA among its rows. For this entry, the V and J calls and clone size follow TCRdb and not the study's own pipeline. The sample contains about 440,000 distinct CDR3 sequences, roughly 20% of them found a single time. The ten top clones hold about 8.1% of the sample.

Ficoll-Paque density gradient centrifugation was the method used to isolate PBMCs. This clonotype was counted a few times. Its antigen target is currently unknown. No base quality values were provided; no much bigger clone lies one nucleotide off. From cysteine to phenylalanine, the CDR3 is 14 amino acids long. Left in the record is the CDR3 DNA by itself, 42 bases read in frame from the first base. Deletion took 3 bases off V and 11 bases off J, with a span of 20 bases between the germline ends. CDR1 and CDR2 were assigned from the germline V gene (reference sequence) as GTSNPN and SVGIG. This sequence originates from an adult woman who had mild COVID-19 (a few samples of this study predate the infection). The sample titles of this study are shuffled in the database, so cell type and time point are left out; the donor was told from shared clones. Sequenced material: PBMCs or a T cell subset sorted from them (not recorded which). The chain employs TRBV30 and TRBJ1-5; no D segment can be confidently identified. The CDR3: CAWSLGLARSSQHF. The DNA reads TGTGCCTGGAGCCTCGGGTTAGCTCGGTCGTCCCAGCATTTT.